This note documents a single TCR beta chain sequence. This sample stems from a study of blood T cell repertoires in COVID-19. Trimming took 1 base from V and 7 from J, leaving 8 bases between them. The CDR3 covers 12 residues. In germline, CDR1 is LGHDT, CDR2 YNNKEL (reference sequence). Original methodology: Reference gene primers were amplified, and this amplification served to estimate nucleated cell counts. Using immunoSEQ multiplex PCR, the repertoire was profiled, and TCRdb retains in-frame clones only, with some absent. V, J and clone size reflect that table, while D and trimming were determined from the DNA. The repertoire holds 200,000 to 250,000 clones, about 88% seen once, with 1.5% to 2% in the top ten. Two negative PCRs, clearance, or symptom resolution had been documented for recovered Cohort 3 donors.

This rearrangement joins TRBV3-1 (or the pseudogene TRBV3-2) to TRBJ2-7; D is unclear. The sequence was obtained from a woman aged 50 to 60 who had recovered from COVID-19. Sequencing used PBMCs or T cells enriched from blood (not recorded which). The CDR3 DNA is TGTGCCAGCAGCCAAGGTGTGGAGGAGCAGTACTTC. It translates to CASSQGVEEQYF.